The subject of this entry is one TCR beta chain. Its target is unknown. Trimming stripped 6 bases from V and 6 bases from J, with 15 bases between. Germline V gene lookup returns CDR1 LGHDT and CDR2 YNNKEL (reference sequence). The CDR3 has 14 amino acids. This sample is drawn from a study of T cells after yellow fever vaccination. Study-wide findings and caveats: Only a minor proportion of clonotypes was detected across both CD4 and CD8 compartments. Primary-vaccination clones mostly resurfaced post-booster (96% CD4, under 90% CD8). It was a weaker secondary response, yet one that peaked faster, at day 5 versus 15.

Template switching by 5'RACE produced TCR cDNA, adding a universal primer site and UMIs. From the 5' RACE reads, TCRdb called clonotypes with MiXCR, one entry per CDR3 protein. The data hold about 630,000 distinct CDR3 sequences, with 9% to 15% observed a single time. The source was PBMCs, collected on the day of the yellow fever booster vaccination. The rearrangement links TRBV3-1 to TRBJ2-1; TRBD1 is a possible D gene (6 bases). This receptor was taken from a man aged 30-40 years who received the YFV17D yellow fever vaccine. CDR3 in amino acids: CASSLTGTSNEQFF. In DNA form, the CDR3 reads TGTGCCAGCAGTCTAACAGGGACCAGCAATGAGCAGTTCTTC.